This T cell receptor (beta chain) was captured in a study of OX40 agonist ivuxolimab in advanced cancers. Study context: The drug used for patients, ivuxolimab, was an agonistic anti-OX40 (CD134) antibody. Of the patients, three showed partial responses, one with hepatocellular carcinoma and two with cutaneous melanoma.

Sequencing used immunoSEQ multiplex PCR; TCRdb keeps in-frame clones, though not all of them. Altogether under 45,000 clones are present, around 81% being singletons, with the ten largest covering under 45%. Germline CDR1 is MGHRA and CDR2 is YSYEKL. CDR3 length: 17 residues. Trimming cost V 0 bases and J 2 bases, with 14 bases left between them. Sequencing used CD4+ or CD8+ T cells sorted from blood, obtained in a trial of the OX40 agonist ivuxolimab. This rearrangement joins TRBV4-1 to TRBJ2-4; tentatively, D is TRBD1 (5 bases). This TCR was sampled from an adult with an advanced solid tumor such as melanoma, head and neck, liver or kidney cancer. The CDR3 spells CASSQDQGVGTKNIQYF. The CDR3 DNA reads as TGCGCCAGCAGCCAAGATCAGGGTGTGGGGACCAAAAACATTCAGTACTTC.